This T cell receptor (beta chain) was retrieved from a study of cytomegalovirus exposure and HLA in healthy donors. The study ran its PCR with 60 Vbeta and 13 Jbeta primers. The data were produced by immunoSEQ multiplex PCR, yet TCRdb's version contains in-frame clones alone and is incomplete. The top ten hold 5.5% of the sample, which has roughly 130,000 clones, around 8.5% seen once. The sample holds a few counts of this clone. Trimming took off 4 bases at V and 3 bases at J, with 16 bases between the two ends. The germline gives CDR1 SGHDT, CDR2 YYEEEE. This CDR3 has 15 amino acids. The sample comprised PBMCs. This chain uses TRBV5-6 with TRBJ1-2; D gene unclear. This TCR was recovered from a man between 40 and 49 years old in good health and CMV-seronegative. DNA for the CDR3: TGTGCCAGCAGCCCGTACGGGATAAGGTACTATGGCTACACCTTC. Protein: CASSPYGIRYYGYTF.